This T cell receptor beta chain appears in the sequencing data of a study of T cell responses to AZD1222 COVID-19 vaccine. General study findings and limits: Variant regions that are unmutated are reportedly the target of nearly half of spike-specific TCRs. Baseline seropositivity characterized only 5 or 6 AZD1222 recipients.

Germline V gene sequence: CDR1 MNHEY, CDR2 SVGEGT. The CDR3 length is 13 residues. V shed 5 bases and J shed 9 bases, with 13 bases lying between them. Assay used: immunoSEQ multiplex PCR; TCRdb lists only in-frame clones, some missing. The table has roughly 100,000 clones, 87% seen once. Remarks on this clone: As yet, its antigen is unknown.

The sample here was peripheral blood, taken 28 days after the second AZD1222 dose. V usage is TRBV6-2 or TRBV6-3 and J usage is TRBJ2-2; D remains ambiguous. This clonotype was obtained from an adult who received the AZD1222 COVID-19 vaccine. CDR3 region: CASSTPSIWELFF. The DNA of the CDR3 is TGTGCCAGCAGTACCCCCAGTATCTGGGAGCTGTTTTTT.